This T cell receptor (beta chain) was sequenced for a study of blood T cell repertoires in COVID-19. Study in general: From the United States, Italy and Spain came samples of acute and convalescent COVID-19. Sources were T cells, B-cell-depleted T cells, or PBMCs; the material itself was cDNA or gDNA.

Using immunoSEQ multiplex PCR, the repertoire was profiled, and TCRdb retains in-frame clones only, with some absent. Among roughly 280,000 clones listed, approximately 90% were seen once. CDR1 and CDR2 (germline): GTSNPN, SVGIG (reference sequence). Germline trimming cut 3 bases from V and 5 bases from J; bases unmatched to any gene: 13. This CDR3 contains 16 residues. This study enrolled people aged roughly 18 to 100 from roughly 24 US geographic areas. People in the exposed group encountered a COVID-19 case within 2 weeks before entering the study. This clone was recorded a few times. The TCR was taken from a man aged 40-49 years who had been exposed to COVID-19. The rearrangement links TRBV30 to TRBJ2-3, with 8 positions matching TRBD2. The sequencing sample was made of PBMCs or T cells enriched from blood (not recorded which). For the CDR3, the DNA is TGTGCCTGGAGGGGTGAAAGCGGGAGATGGTTAGATACGCAGTATTTT. It codes for CAWRGESGRWLDTQYF.